A single sample is the source of the 5 T cell receptor beta chains below, sequenced in a study of cytomegalovirus exposure and HLA in healthy donors. The PCR ran on 60 Vbeta and 13 Jbeta primers. Clones were sequenced by immunoSEQ multiplex PCR, and TCRdb holds only the in-frame ones, with some missing. The repertoire consists of 200,000 to 250,000 clones, with approximately 83% occurring once and the leading ten covering 0.71%. Sequencing was performed on PBMCs. These receptors were taken from a boy aged 2 to 10 in good health and CMV-seronegative.

The V and J genes are TRBV6-6 and TRBJ2-7; weak D call: TRBD1 (5 bases). From germline, CDR1 is MNHNY and CDR2 SVGAGI (reference sequence). This CDR3 has 12 amino acids. The V end lost 5 bases, the J end lost 7 bases, and 12 bases lay between the germline ends. In nucleotides, the CDR3 is TGTGCCAGCAGTGGCCAGGGTTATGAGCAGTACTTC. As protein: CASSGQGYEQYF.

The J gene is TRBJ1-2, the V gene TRBV2; D gene unclear. The CDR3 totals 15 residues. Germline CDR1 reads SNHLY; CDR2 reads FYNNEI. V shed 5 bases and J shed 6 bases, with 19 bases lying between them. As DNA, the CDR3 is TGTGCCAGCAGTCCCCTTCTTCGCGGGGATGATGGCTACACCTTC. Translation: CASSPLLRGDDGYTF. Together with reference TRBV2 and TRBJ1-2, the CDR3 gives the full variable domain: EPEVTQTPSHQVTQMGQEVILRCVPISNHLYFYWYRQILGQKVEFLVSFYNNEISEKSEIFDDQFSVERPDGSNFTLKIRSTKLEDSAMYFCASSPLLRGDDGYTFGSGTRLTVV.

The chain combines TRBV6-5 with TRBJ2-7; a weak D match, TRBD1 (5 bases). Per the germline V gene, CDR1 is MNHEY and CDR2 is SVGAGI. V dropped 7 bases and J dropped 7 bases, with 17 bases sitting between them. The CDR3 is 13 residues long. This chain's CDR3 is CASTGVLAGEQYF. CDR3 DNA sequence: TGTGCCAGCACCGGAGTATTGGCAGGGGAGCAGTACTTC.

The chain recombines TRBV28 with TRBJ1-6; D might be TRBD1 (5 bases). The CDR3 is 15 residues long. In germline, CDR1 is MDHEN, CDR2 SYDVKM. V lost 5 bases and J lost 6, with 14 bases in between. CDR3 sequence: CASSGNSGGNSPLHF. CDR3 sequence (DNA): TGTGCCAGCAGTGGGAATAGCGGGGGTAATTCACCCCTCCACTTT.

V is TRBV7-2 and J is TRBJ2-5, with D uncertain. CDR1 and CDR2 from the germline V gene are SGHTA and FQGNSA. V was trimmed by 4 bases and J by 2 bases, leaving 11 bases between them. The CDR3 length is 14 residues. CDR3 in amino acids: CASSSQPSQETQYF. The CDR3 bases are TGTGCCAGCAGCTCACAGCCTTCTCAAGAGACCCAGTACTTC.